A selection of T cell receptor beta chains follows, all from one sample in a study of Ad26.COV2.S vaccination and SARS-CoV-2 variants. Produced via immunoSEQ multiplex PCR; TCRdb's table is partial and in-frame only. The sample lists roughly 500,000 clones; 87% were seen once. The sequenced sample was peripheral blood, obtained in a trial of Ad26.COV2.S vaccine versus placebo. Every receptor here comes from a person aged 18-60 years who received the Ad26.COV2.S COVID-19 vaccine or a placebo. CDR3s include the opening cysteine and the closing phenylalanine or tryptophan. D genes are given only for firm matches. Clone size appears in some rows only: once, few, many, or a class for an expanded clone.

>TRBD1|14|TRBJ2-7|-|TRBV6-5
TGTGCCAGCAGACTGACAGGGGGCCACTACGAGCAGTACTTC
CASRLTGGHYEQYF
>TRBD1|16|TRBJ1-2|-|TRBV5-1
TGCGCCAGCAGCCCTCGGCGGCCAGGGGGCACGGATGGCTACACCTTC
CASSPRRPGGTDGYTF
>-|15|TRBJ1-1|once|TRBV5-6
TGTGCCAGCAGCTTGATCCCCCGGGGCGACACTGAAGCTTTCTTT
CASSLIPRGDTEAFF
>-|17|TRBJ1-6|few|TRBV7-9
TGTGCCAGCAGCTTAGCCGCAGGGAGCTCCTATAATTCACCCCTCCACTTT
CASSLAAGSSYNSPLHF
>TRBD2|14|TRBJ2-7|-|TRBV6-2/TRBV6-3
TGTGCCAGCAGTTACTACCGCGGGAGTAACGAGCAGTACTTC
CASSYYRGSNEQYF
>-|14|TRBJ1-2|-|TRBV9
TGTGCCAGCAGCGCTGCAGACAGGAACTATGGCTACACCTTC
CASSAADRNYGYTF
>-|19|TRBJ2-2|-|TRBV11-3
TGTGCCAGCAGCTTGGAGGGGTGGTTAGGGGGGACGAACACCGGGGAGCTGTTTTTT
CASSLEGWLGGTNTGELFF
>-|16|TRBJ1-5|-|TRBV5-4
TGTGCCAGCAGCAATATGGGGGATGGGTTGAATCAGCCCCAGCATTTT
CASSNMGDGLNQPQHF
>TRBD1|13|TRBJ1-5|many|TRBV7-2
TGTGCCAGCAGCGTTAGGGGGCAACAGCCCCAGCATTTT
CASSVRGQQPQHF
>TRBD2|12|TRBJ2-7|-|TRBV2
TGTGCCAGCAGTGAAGCGAGCGGGGCTGGGAACTTC
CASSEASGAGNF
>-|15|TRBJ1-2|-|TRBV19
TGTGCCAGTAGCCAGGCCCGGGGGGGGTCTGGAGGCTACACCTTC
CASSQARGGSGGYTF
>TRBD1|15|TRBJ1-4|-|TRBV6-2/TRBV6-3
TGTGCCAGCAGTTACATGGACAGGGGAGGTGAAAAACTGTTTTTT
CASSYMDRGGEKLFF
>TRBD2|15|TRBJ2-1|-|TRBV2
TGTGCCAGCAGTGAACGACTAGCGTATTACAATGAGCAGTTCTTC
CASSERLAYYNEQFF
>TRBD1|16|TRBJ1-6|few|TRBV4-2
TGTGCCAGCAGCCAAGACGGGGGCAGGGGGCACTCACCCCTCCACTTT
CASSQDGGRGHSPLHF